Relative to its sample, the clone carrying this T cell receptor beta chain is large (0.1 to 1%). The entry originates in a study of blood T cell repertoires in COVID-19. On the study more broadly: Researchers got acute and convalescent COVID-19 samples from the United States, Italy and Spain.

Here immunoSEQ multiplex PCR was the method, and the copy in TCRdb shows in-frame clones only, minus some. The sample yields about 120,000 clones, about 80% seen once. This CDR3 has 16 residues. Germline V gene sequence: CDR1 LNHDA, CDR2 SQIVND (reference sequence). The V end lost 2 bases, the J end lost 0 bases, and 11 bases lay between the germline ends. J is TRBJ1-3 and V is TRBV19; no clear D. The sequence derives from a man in his fifties or sixties with acute or convalescent COVID-19. The specimen was peripheral blood. CDR3 in amino acids: CASSIRPRFSGNTIYF. DNA of the CDR3: TGTGCCAGTAGTATACGTCCCCGTTTCTCTGGAAACACCATATATTTT.